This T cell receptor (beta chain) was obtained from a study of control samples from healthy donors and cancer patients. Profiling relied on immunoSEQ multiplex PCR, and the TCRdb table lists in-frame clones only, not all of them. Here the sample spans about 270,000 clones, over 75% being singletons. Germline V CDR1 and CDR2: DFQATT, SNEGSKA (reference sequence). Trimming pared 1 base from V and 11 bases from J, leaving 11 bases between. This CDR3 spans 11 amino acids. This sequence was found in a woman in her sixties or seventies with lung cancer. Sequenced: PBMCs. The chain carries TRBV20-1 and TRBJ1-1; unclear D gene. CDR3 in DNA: TGCAGTGCTAGAGTGGGGATAGGGGCTTTCTTT. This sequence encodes CSARVGIGAFF.